This TCR beta chain derives from a study of technical replicates of blood from a few donors. Repertoires were generated with immunoSEQ multiplex PCR, while TCRdb's copy carries only in-frame clones and drops some. The sample has over 85,000 clones; roughly 95% are singletons. CDR1 and CDR2 (germline): LGHNA, YSLEER. Between the trimmed V and J ends, which lost 1 base and 5 bases, there was a span of 12 bases. This CDR3 has 15 amino acids. The chain combines TRBV4-3 with TRBJ1-5, with D tentatively TRBD1 (5 bases). Sequences were obtained from T cells isolated from PBMCs. The clonotype was recovered from a human donor in good health. The CDR3 is CASSQGLDKYQPQHF. In DNA, the CDR3 is TGCGCCAGCAGCCAAGGCTTGGACAAATATCAGCCCCAGCATTTT.